This TCR beta chain was sequenced in a study of radiation and T cells in renal cell carcinoma. Study outcomes and limitations: No pretreatment tumor biopsies were available for baseline clonotypes. Top tumor clonotypes rose in blood 2 weeks post-radiation, then contracted.

The sample's time point: blood 4 weeks post-SBRT, at nephrectomy. The treatment: 15 Gy SBRT to primary tumor, nephrectomy 4 weeks later. Serial blood draws occurred at baseline and 2 and 4 weeks post-SBRT. This clone was detected a few times. What it binds is unknown. CDR3 length: 14 amino acids. Germline lookup yields CDR1 MDHEN and CDR2 SYDVKM. Trimming shortened V by 6 bases and J by 1 base, and 13 bases separated the two germline ends. The assay was immunoSEQ multiplex PCR, and TCRdb's table has in-frame clones only and misses some. The sample lists under 200,000 clones, approximately 90% seen once, with 10% to 12% in the top ten.

The chain combines TRBV28 with TRBJ2-7; a possible D gene is TRBD1 (6 bases). This clonotype originated in a woman aged 50 to 60 with renal cell carcinoma. The sequences come from blood, collected from a patient whose treatment included radiotherapy and nephrectomy. CDR3 sequence reads: CASSLAQGSYEQYF. The CDR3 nucleotides are TGTGCCAGCAGCCTAGCCCAGGGGTCCTACGAGCAGTACTTC.